This T cell receptor beta chain derives from a study of CD8 T cells in Susac syndrome. The CDR3 contains 13 residues. In germline, CDR1 is MNHEY, CDR2 SMNVEV (reference sequence). V lost 6 bases and J 2 bases, leaving 7 bases between the germline ends. Reverse transcription of about 0.5 to 1 ug RNA was carried out with random hexamers. Multiplex immunoSEQ PCR targeted 54 Vbeta and 13 Jbeta TCR beta segments. Each CDR3 protein is one row after TCRdb ran MiXCR on the immunoSEQ multiplex PCR reads. The sample yields a few hundred thousand distinct CDR3 sequences, more than 80% seen once. FACS enriched CD8+ TEMRA cells, while bulk CD8+ and CD4+ were negatively isolated.

The specimen was CD8+ T cells from PBMCs. The V gene is TRBV27, the J gene TRBJ2-2; D not certain. This sequence was found in a human donor with multiple sclerosis. CDR3 amino acids: CASSAPNTGELFF. In nucleotides, the CDR3 is TGTGCCAGCAGCGCCCCTAACACCGGGGAGCTGTTTTTT.